A single sample gave rise to the 9 T cell receptor beta chains below, sequenced in a study of shared clonotypes between healthy human individuals. Method: immunoSEQ multiplex PCR; TCRdb's copy keeps in-frame clones and lacks some. The profile shows around 700,000 clones, 60% to 75% of them singletons. The sequenced sample was memory CD4+ T cells sorted from blood. Subset denoted: CD45RA-negative fraction. The receptors here all came from a woman aged 25 to 45 in good health.

The rearrangement joins TRBV6-6 to TRBJ2-1; 10 bases fit TRBD1. The V and J ends lost 5 bases and 8 bases, in that order; junction bases with no gene match: 6. This CDR3 is built from 14 residues. From germline, CDR1 is MNHNY and CDR2 SVGAGI (reference sequence). The CDR3 sequence: CASSQGQGNYEQFF. In DNA, the CDR3 is TGTGCCAGCAGTCAGGGACAGGGGAACTATGAGCAGTTCTTC.

The chain employs TRBV7-3 and TRBJ2-5, with D perhaps matching TRBD1 (5 bases). The V end was cut by 1 base, the J end by 5 bases, with 14 bases between. The CDR3 length is 15 residues. Germline loops: CDR1 SGHTA, CDR2 FQGTGA. The CDR3 region is CASSLNPGSVETQYF. In DNA, the CDR3 is TGTGCCAGCAGCTTAAACCCAGGGTCGGTGGAGACCCAGTACTTC.

This clone showed up just a few times. The CDR3 DNA reads TGCAGCGTTCGGCCGTCGGATGGCAATCAGCCCCAGCATTTT. It codes for CSVRPSDGNQPQHF. The V and J genes are TRBV29-1 and TRBJ1-5; D gene unclear. The CDR3 has 14 residues. Trimming removed 5 bases at V and 2 bases at J, with 13 bases between. From germline, CDR1 is SQVTM and CDR2 ANQGSEA.

The chain recombines TRBV11-2 with TRBJ2-1; D is uncertain. From germline, CDR1 is SGHAT and CDR2 FQNNGV. The CDR3 consists of 14 residues. V gave up 0 bases and J gave up 7 bases, with 10 bases separating them. CDR3 protein: CASSLDPRRNEQFF. The CDR3, as DNA: TGTGCCAGCAGCTTAGATCCCCGGCGGAATGAGCAGTTCTTC.

On this clone itself: A far larger clone is just one base off, so this is likely a read error. The chain couples TRBV4-1 to TRBJ1-2; D is perhaps TRBD1 (6 bases). Germline values: CDR1 MGHRA, CDR2 YSYEKL. This CDR3 contains 14 residues. Trimming left V 5 bases short and J 3 bases short, with 13 bases between. The chain's CDR3 is CASSATGQDYGYTF. Written as DNA, the CDR3 is TGCGCCAGCAGCGCAACAGGGCAGGACTATGGCTACACCTTC.

The rearrangement links TRBV19 to TRBJ1-2; D unresolved. V was trimmed by 6 bases and J by 1 base, leaving 15 bases between them. The germline V gene has CDR1 LNHDA and CDR2 SQIVND (reference sequence). The length of the CDR3 is 15 residues. Here the CDR3 reads CASSLRGRGNYGYTF. As DNA, the CDR3 is TGTGCCAGTAGCCTCAGAGGGCGGGGTAACTATGGCTACACCTTC.

Comments on this clone: Additional DNA sequences in this sample encode the identical CDR3. V is TRBV6-1 and J is TRBJ2-7, with 10 bases matching TRBD2. The CDR3 loop spans 15 amino acids. In germline, CDR1 is MNHNS, CDR2 SASEGT. The J segment lost 7 bases and the V segment lost 2 bases, leaving 8 bases of the junction unmatched. CDR3 DNA: TGTGCCAGCAGTGAATTGGCTAGCGGGAGTTATGAGCAGTACTTC. As protein: CASSELASGSYEQYF.

The chain uses TRBV28 and TRBJ2-3; the D gene is possibly TRBD2 (6 bases). The V gene's germline CDR1 is MDHEN and CDR2 SYDVKM. The CDR3 runs to 13 residues. The ends were cut back, 1 base at V and 9 bases at J, with 11 bases in the middle. The CDR3 loop reads CASSLSLAATQYF. The CDR3 region has the DNA TGTGCCAGCAGTTTATCCTTAGCGGCGACGCAGTATTTT.

This clone was found once. The rearrangement links TRBV7-3 to TRBJ2-3; D is ambiguous. Between the trimmed V and J ends, which lost 5 bases and 7 bases, there was a span of 16 bases. The CDR3 has 14 amino acids. Germline V gene sequence: CDR1 SGHTA, CDR2 FQGTGA. The CDR3 bases are TGTGCCAGCAGCCCGCAACATGACGGCAATACGCAGTATTTT. As protein: CASSPQHDGNTQYF.